This T cell receptor (beta chain) is drawn from a study of control samples from healthy donors and cancer patients. Germline lookup yields CDR1 LNHNV and CDR2 YYDKDF (reference sequence). The CDR3 has 15 amino acids. The V gene end was trimmed by 3 bases and the J gene end by 6 bases; junction bases not matched to a gene: 7. Data came from immunoSEQ multiplex PCR; TCRdb stores just in-frame clones and leaves some out. The sample lists 84,000 or so clones; around 80% were seen once. This sequence joins TRBV15 and TRBJ1-1; 10 positions agree with TRBD1. The sequence derives from a man aged 55 to 70 with head and neck cancer. The material sequenced was PBMCs. The DNA of the CDR3 is TGTGCCACCAGCAGTGCTTTCGGGACAGGGGCTGAAGCTTTCTTT. As protein: CATSSAFGTGAEAFF.